One sample yielded the 19 T cell receptor beta chains listed below, sequenced in a study of radiotherapy plus CTLA-4 blockade in lung cancer. Clones were sequenced by immunoSEQ multiplex PCR, and TCRdb holds only the in-frame ones, with some missing. The sample consists of about 62,000 clones, roughly four fifths of them appearing once. Sequencing used peripheral blood, obtained from a patient treated with radiotherapy plus ipilimumab. The receptors shown here come from a human donor with non-small cell lung cancer who had a complete response to radiotherapy plus ipilimumab.

This clone was counted a single time. V gene TRBV7-2 combines with J gene TRBJ1-2; 9 nucleotides align to TRBD1. V was pared by 1 base and J by 8 bases, with 5 bases of the junction left unmatched. The CDR3 sequence is 14 residues long. Germline V gives CDR1 SGHTA, CDR2 FQGNSA. CDR3 in DNA: TGTGCCAGCAGCTTAGTCGGACAGGGGTCGGGCTACACCTTC. The encoded protein is CASSLVGQGSGYTF.

This chain connects TRBV30 to TRBJ2-2; tentative D call: TRBD2 (5 bases). The length of the CDR3 is 15 residues. CDR1 is GTSNPN, CDR2 SVGIG, per germline (reference sequence). The ends were cut back, 3 bases at V and 0 bases at J, with 11 bases in the middle. This CDR3 reads CAWRRARANTGELFF. In DNA, the CDR3 is TGTGCCTGGAGGAGGGCGCGCGCGAACACCGGGGAGCTGTTTTTT.

This rearrangement joins TRBV10-1 to TRBJ2-1; TRBD1 agrees at 8 bases. V lost 0 bases to trimming and J lost 6 bases; unmatched junction nucleotides: 1. This CDR3 spans 14 amino acids. The germline CDR1 and CDR2 sequences are WNHNN and SYGVQD (reference sequence). CDR3: CASSESGQANEQFF. CDR3 sequence (DNA): TGCGCCAGCAGTGAGTCGGGACAGGCCAATGAGCAGTTCTTC.

The V call is TRBV5-1, the J call TRBJ2-1, with TRBD2 matching over 11 bases. V lost 6 bases and J lost 3; bases outside the gene matches: 5. The CDR3 totals 15 residues. CDR1 is SGHRS and CDR2 is YFSETQ in the germline V gene. The CDR3 protein is CASTKTSGDYNEQFF. The CDR3 DNA reads as TGCGCCAGCACGAAGACTAGCGGGGACTACAATGAGCAGTTCTTC. The full variable domain, its missing parts supplied by reference TRBV5-1 and TRBJ2-1, is KAGVTQTPRYLIKTRGQQVTLSCSPISGHRSVSWYQQTPGQGLQFLFEYFSETQRNKGNFPGRFSGRQFSNSRSEMNVSTLELGDSALYLCASTKTSGDYNEQFFGPGTRLTVL.

This chain links TRBV6-6 with TRBJ2-1; D call uncertain. Per the germline V gene, CDR1 is MNHNY and CDR2 is SVGAGI (reference sequence). Trimming took 3 bases from V and 0 from J, leaving 6 bases between them. The CDR3 contains 14 residues. The CDR3 region has the DNA TGTGCCAGCAGTTATGGCCTCTCCTACAATGAGCAGTTCTTC. Protein sequence: CASSYGLSYNEQFF.

This chain joins TRBV5-5 and TRBJ2-2; D is perhaps TRBD2 (5 bases). The CDR3 length is 15 residues. Trimming pared 0 bases from V and 2 bases from J, leaving 8 bases between. CDR1 and CDR2 from the germline V gene are SGHKS and YYEKEE (reference sequence). This CDR3 reads CASSLGTPNTGELFF. DNA for the CDR3: TGTGCCAGCAGCTTGGGGACTCCTAACACCGGGGAGCTGTTTTTT.

The gene calls are TRBV6-6 and TRBJ1-1; no clear D gene. There are 13 residues in the CDR3. CDR1 is MNHNY, CDR2 SVGAGI, per germline (reference sequence). With 2 bases removed from V and 5 bases from J, the gap between germline ends came to 9 bases. CDR3 bases: TGTGCCAGCAGTTACGTACCGGGTACTGAAGCTTTCTTT. It is translated as CASSYVPGTEAFF.

The chain is built from TRBV30 and TRBJ1-1; 8 nucleotides agree with TRBD1. The germline gives CDR1 GTSNPN, CDR2 SVGIG (reference sequence). This CDR3 has 14 amino acids. V dropped 0 bases and J dropped 1; count of bases not matched to a gene: 1. The CDR3 here is CAWSVGTGNTEAFF. CDR3 bases: TGTGCCTGGAGTGTCGGGACAGGGAACACTGAAGCTTTCTTT.

V and J are TRBV28 and TRBJ2-3; TRBD2 matches 13 bases. Germline trimming cut 5 bases from V and 6 bases from J; bases unmatched to any gene: 11. This CDR3 is built from 17 residues. In germline, CDR1 is MDHEN, CDR2 SYDVKM. CDR3 sequence reads: CASSHDRTSGRADTQYF. The CDR3 DNA is TGTGCCAGCAGTCATGACCGCACTAGCGGGAGGGCTGATACGCAGTATTTT.

The V gene is TRBV5-4, the J gene TRBJ1-1; 8 nucleotides match TRBD1. Germline CDR1 reads SGHNT; CDR2 reads YYREEE (reference sequence). There are 17 residues in the CDR3. The ends lost 0 bases at V and 5 bases at J; junction bases unmatched: 12. DNA for the CDR3: TGTGCCAGCAGCTTGGGAGTCGACAGGGGTTTAAAAACTGAAGCTTTCTTT. This translates into CASSLGVDRGLKTEAFF.

The chain combines TRBV16 with TRBJ1-2; the match to TRBD1 covers 10 bases. The V gene's germline CDR1 is KGHSY and CDR2 FQNENV. J lost 3 bases, V lost 3 bases, and 7 bases had no gene match. CDR3 size: 16 residues. CDR3 sequence reads: CASSHLPGQGDYGYTF. The CDR3 DNA reads as TGTGCCAGCAGCCACCTCCCAGGACAGGGGGACTATGGCTACACCTTC.

The chain combines TRBV28 with TRBJ1-1; 7 nucleotides match TRBD1. The CDR3 is 15 amino acids. J lost 5 bases, V lost 8 bases, and 14 bases had no gene match. Germline V gene sequence: CDR1 MDHEN, CDR2 SYDVKM. The CDR3 nucleotides are TGTGCCAGCCGTGGGGCGAGACAGGGCGGGACTGAAGCTTTCTTT. Translating gives CASRGARQGGTEAFF. The complete variable domain, with remaining parts taken from reference TRBV28 and TRBJ1-1, reads DVKVTQSSRYLVKRTGEKVFLECVQDMDHENMFWYRQDPGLGLRLIYFSYDVKMKEKGDIPEGYSVSREKKERFSLILESASTNQTSMYLCASRGARQGGTEAFFGQGTRLTVV.

This chain connects TRBV5-1 to TRBJ2-5; TRBD2 is a possible D gene (5 bases). The CDR3 is 13 residues long. V was pared by 4 bases and J by 5 bases, with 12 bases between. The germline CDR1 and CDR2 sequences are SGHRS and YFSETQ. The CDR3 region is CASSEYRGETQYF. In DNA form, the CDR3 reads TGCGCCAGCAGCGAGTACAGAGGGGAGACCCAGTACTTC.

As DNA, the CDR3 is TGCGCCAGCAGCGTAGGGCAGGGAGGTGGCACTGAAGCTTTCTTT. This gives the protein CASSVGQGGGTEAFF. The chain recombines TRBV5-1 with TRBJ1-1; maybe TRBD1 (5 bases). The length of the CDR3 is 15 residues. CDR1 and CDR2 from the germline V gene are SGHRS and YFSETQ. The germline V and J ends were trimmed by 4 bases and 4 bases, with 17 bases remaining between them.

The rearrangement links TRBV19 to TRBJ1-1, with 8 nucleotides matching TRBD1. The CDR3 contains 15 residues. Germline V gene data show CDR1 as LNHDA and CDR2 as SQIVND (reference sequence). The ends lost 4 bases at V and 1 base at J; junction bases unmatched: 5. The CDR3 loop is CASSKMTGENTEAFF. The CDR3 coding sequence is TGTGCCAGTAGTAAGATGACAGGGGAGAACACTGAAGCTTTCTTT.

This chain uses TRBV19 with TRBJ2-1; 10 bases map to TRBD2. Germline V CDR1 and CDR2: LNHDA, SQIVND (reference sequence). The junction had 8 bases not matched to a gene; V was cut back by 5 bases and J by 1 base. The CDR3 extends over 17 amino acids. The CDR3 loop is CASSFKLAGVSYNEQFF. For the CDR3, the DNA is TGTGCCAGTAGTTTCAAGCTAGCGGGGGTATCCTACAATGAGCAGTTCTTC.

V is TRBV9 and J is TRBJ2-7; 7 bases match TRBD2. V shed 3 bases, J shed 3 bases, and the junction held 6 bases outside the gene matches. This CDR3 is built from 14 residues. In germline, CDR1 is SGDLS, CDR2 YYNGEE. The CDR3 sequence is CASSGGAGVYEQYF. The CDR3 coding sequence is TGTGCCAGCAGCGGCGGTGCGGGAGTCTACGAGCAGTACTTC.

The chain has TRBV11-2 and TRBJ1-6; no clear D. Per germline, CDR1 SGHAT and CDR2 FQNNGV. V shed 8 bases and J shed 5 bases, with 16 bases lying between them. This CDR3 spans 15 amino acids. The CDR3 loop is CASHHWAVNNSPLHF. The CDR3 nucleotides are TGTGCCAGCCACCATTGGGCAGTGAATAATTCACCCCTCCACTTT.

The chain employs TRBV5-6 and TRBJ2-7, with D maybe TRBD1 (5 bases). Germline CDR1 SGHDT, CDR2 YYEEEE. Trimming stripped 5 bases from V and 3 bases from J, with 18 bases between. This CDR3 is 15 amino acids long. CDR3 protein: CASSRRATPLYEQYF. CDR3 nucleotides: TGTGCCAGCAGTCGCAGGGCGACTCCCCTCTACGAGCAGTACTTC.